This section outlines one T cell receptor (beta chain) sequence together with its context. This sample was included in a study of blood T cell repertoires in COVID-19. Study-level background: Researchers got acute and convalescent COVID-19 samples from the United States, Italy and Spain. PBMCs, B-cell-depleted T cells, or T cells provided the cDNA or gDNA that made up the material.

CDR3 length: 15 amino acids. CDR1 is MNHEY and CDR2 is SMNVEV in the germline V gene (reference sequence). The V end was cut by 6 bases, the J end by 3 bases, with 18 bases between. In the authors' methods: Amplification of reference gene primers was used by the study to estimate nucleated cell counts. TCRdb keeps only in-frame clones here, not all; method: immunoSEQ multiplex PCR. V and J calls and clone size are as listed in that table; D and trimming were resolved from the DNA. The sample lists about 260,000 clones, around nine tenths occurring once. The origin of this receptor is a man aged 35 to 55 who had recovered from COVID-19. The chain recombines TRBV27 with TRBJ2-7; D possibly corresponds to TRBD2 (6 bases). Sample: peripheral blood. DNA of the CDR3: TGTGCCAGCAGCCTAGGGGTTTTGGGGGGCTACGAGCAGTACTTC. It codes for CASSLGVLGGYEQYF.